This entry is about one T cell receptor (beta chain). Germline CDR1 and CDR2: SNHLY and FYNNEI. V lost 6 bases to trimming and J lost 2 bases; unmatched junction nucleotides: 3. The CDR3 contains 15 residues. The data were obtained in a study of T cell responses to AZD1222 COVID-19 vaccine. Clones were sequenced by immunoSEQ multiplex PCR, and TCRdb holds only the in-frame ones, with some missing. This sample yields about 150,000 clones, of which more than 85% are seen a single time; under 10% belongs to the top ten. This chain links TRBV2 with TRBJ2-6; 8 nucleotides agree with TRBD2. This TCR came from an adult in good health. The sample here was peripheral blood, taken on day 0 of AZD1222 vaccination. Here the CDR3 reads CASRPGGAGANVLTF. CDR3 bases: TGTGCCAGCAGACCCGGGGGGGCTGGGGCCAACGTCCTGACTTTC.